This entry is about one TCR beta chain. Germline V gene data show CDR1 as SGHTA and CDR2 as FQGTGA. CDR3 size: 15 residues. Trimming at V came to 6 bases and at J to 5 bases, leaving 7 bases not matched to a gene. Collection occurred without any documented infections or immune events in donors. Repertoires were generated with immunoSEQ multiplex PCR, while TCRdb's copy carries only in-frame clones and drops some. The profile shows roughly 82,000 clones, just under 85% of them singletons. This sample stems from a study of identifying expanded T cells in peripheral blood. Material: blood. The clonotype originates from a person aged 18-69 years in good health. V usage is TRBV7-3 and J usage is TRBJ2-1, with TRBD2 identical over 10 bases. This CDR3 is CASSLYGLADNEQFF. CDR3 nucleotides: TGTGCCAGCAGTCTATATGGACTAGCGGACAATGAGCAGTTCTTC.